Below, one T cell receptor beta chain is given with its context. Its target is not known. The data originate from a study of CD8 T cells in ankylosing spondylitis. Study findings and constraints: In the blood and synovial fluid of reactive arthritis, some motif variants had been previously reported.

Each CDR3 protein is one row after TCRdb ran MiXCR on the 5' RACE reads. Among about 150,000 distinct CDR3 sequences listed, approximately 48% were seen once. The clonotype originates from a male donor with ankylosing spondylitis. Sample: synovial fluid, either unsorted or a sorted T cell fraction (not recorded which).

CDR3 residues: CSARGTSGRLAYEQYF. The CDR3 DNA follows: TGCAGTGCTAGAGGGACTAGCGGGAGGCTAGCCTACGAGCAGTACTTC. The chain combines TRBV20-1 with TRBJ2-7, with 14 nucleotides matching TRBD2. Germline V gene lookup returns CDR1 DFQATT and CDR2 SNEGSKA (reference sequence). The J segment lost 2 bases and the V segment lost 1 base, leaving 4 bases of the junction unmatched. This CDR3 contains 16 residues.